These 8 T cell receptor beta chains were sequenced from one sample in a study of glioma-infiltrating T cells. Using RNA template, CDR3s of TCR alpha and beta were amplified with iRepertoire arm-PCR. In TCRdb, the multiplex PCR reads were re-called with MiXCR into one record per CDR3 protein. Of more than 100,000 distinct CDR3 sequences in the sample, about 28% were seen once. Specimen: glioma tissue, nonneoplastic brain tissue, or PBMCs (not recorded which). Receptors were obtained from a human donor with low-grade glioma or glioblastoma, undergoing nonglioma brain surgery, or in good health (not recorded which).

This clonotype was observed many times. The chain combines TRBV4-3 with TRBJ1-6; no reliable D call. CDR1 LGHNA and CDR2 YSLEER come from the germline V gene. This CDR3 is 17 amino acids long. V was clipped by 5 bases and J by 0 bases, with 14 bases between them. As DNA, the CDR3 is TGCGCCAGCAGCGAAACAACGGTCCGCTCCTATAATTCACCCCTCCACTTT. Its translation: CASSETTVRSYNSPLHF.

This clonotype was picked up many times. The CDR3 DNA reads as TGTGCCAGCAGCCCCTCCGCGCGACAGAACACTGAAGCTTTCTTT. This translates into CASSPSARQNTEAFF. The chain has TRBV6-1 and TRBJ1-1; no clear D. CDR1 and CDR2 from the germline V gene are MNHNS and SASEGT. This CDR3 region has 15 residues. Trimming removed 6 bases from V and 1 base from J, with 15 bases in between.

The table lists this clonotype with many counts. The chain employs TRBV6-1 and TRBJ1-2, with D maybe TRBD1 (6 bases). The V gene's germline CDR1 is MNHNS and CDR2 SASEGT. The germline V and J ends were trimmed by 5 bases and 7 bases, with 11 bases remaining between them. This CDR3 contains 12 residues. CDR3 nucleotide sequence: TGTGCCAGCAGTTTAACAGGGCGTGGCTACACCTTC. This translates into CASSLTGRGYTF.

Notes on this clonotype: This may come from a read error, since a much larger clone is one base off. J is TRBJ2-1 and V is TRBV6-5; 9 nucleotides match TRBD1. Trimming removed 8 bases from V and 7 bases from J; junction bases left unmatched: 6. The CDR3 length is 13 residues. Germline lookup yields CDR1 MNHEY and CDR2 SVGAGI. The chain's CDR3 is CASGYRGPNEQFF. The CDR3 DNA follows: TGTGCCAGCGGCTACAGGGGGCCGAATGAGCAGTTCTTC.

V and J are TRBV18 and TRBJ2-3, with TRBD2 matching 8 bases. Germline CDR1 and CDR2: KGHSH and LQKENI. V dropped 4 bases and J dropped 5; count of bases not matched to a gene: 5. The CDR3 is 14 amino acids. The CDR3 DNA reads TGTGCCAGCTCACTCGGGACTAGTCAAGATACGCAGTATTTT. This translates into CASSLGTSQDTQYF.

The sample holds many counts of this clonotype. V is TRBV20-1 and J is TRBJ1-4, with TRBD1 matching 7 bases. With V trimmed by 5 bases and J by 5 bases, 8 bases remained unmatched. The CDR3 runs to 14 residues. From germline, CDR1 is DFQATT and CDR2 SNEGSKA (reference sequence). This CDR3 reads CSAVPGQTNEKLFF. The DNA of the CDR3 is TGCAGTGCTGTCCCGGGACAGACGAATGAAAAACTGTTTTTT.

The CDR3 nucleotides read TGTGCCAGCAGCCCCGGGGTTTCCCTCATAAGCTACACCTTC. Protein product: CASSPGVSLISYTF. The chain has TRBV7-9 and TRBJ1-2; the D is unclear. This CDR3 region has 14 residues. Looked up from germline, CDR1 is SEHNR and CDR2 is FQNEAQ (reference sequence). The ends were cut back, 5 bases at V and 9 bases at J, with 19 bases in the middle.

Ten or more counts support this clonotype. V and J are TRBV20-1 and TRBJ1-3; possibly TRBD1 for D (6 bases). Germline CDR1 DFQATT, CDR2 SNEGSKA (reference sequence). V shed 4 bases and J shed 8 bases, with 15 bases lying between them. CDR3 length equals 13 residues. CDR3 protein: CSATGQGIDTIYF. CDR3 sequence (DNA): TGCAGTGCTACGGGCCAGGGGATCGACACCATATATTTT.